A selection of T cell receptor beta chains follows, all from one sample in a study of radiotherapy plus CTLA-4 blockade in lung cancer. Repertoires were generated with immunoSEQ multiplex PCR, while TCRdb's copy carries only in-frame clones and drops some. The top ten hold approximately 3.4% of the sample, which has about 95,000 clones, 82% seen once. The sample was peripheral blood, taken from a patient treated with radiotherapy plus ipilimumab. All receptors come from a human donor with non-small cell lung cancer who had a partial response to radiotherapy plus ipilimumab. CDR3s include the opening cysteine and the closing phenylalanine or tryptophan. D genes are given only for firm matches. Rows give clone size only sometimes, using once, few, many, or a class for an expanded clone.

>.|TRBV18|TRBD2|TRBJ2-7
TGTGCCAGCTCACCTGCGGGACTACCCTACGAGCAGTACTTC
CASSPAGLPYEQYF
>.|TRBV2|TRBD1|TRBJ2-5
TGTGCCAGTCAACAGGGGCGAGAGACCCAGTACTTC
CASQQGRETQYF
>.|TRBV5-1|TRBD2|TRBJ2-1
TGCGCCAGCAGCTACCTGCCGGGACTAGCGGGGGGGTACAATGAGCAGTTCTTC
CASSYLPGLAGGYNEQFF
>.|TRBV5-8|.|TRBJ1-5
TGTGCCAGCAGCTTGGGGACAGCGGCGCGTCAGCCCCAGCATTTT
CASSLGTAARQPQHF
>.|TRBV5-1|TRBD1|TRBJ1-2
TGCGCCAGCAGCGCTACAGGGGCCTCAGCTAACTATGGCTACACCTTC
CASSATGASANYGYTF
>.|TRBV10-3|.|TRBJ2-6
TGTGCCATCAAAAACCAGGGGTCTGGGGCCAACGTCCTGACTTTC
CAIKNQGSGANVLTF
>.|TRBV7-9|TRBD1|TRBJ1-2
TGTGCCAGCAGCTCCGGGACAGGGGATACCTATGGCTACACCTTC
CASSSGTGDTYGYTF
>.|TRBV7-2|.|TRBJ1-4
TGTGCCAGCAGCTTAGGTAGAGGAGAAAAACTGTTTTTT
CASSLGRGEKLFF
>once|TRBV28|TRBD1|TRBJ2-7
TGTGCCAGCAGTTTGTTAGGGACAGTAAATCCCTACGAGCAGTACTTC
CASSLLGTVNPYEQYF
>.|TRBV2|TRBD1|TRBJ2-5
TGTGCCAGCAGTGAAGACAGGGGCCAAGAGACCCAGTACTTC
CASSEDRGQETQYF